Here is one T cell receptor beta chain with its context. The antigen is unknown. The data originate from a study of T-cell reconstitution after alpha-beta-depleted transplantation in children. Findings and limits, study-wide: At one year after transplant, newly produced T cells mostly accounted for T-cell counts and diversity. The study traced high day-60 TCRbeta diversity in some patients to surviving recipient T cells and thymic progenitors. Alpha-beta T cells present about two months after transplant were reported to originate from several hundred expanded graft clones.

The CDR3 has 15 residues. V lost 0 bases to trimming and J lost 0 bases, with 7 bases between them. Per the germline V gene, CDR1 is SGHRS and CDR2 is YFSETQ. For TCRbeta, the library was prepared with unique molecular identifiers. TCRdb re-called the PCR reads through MiXCR, storing one row per CDR3 protein. The table shows around 800,000 distinct CDR3 sequences, with 15% to 20% occurring only once. This specimen was PBMCs, mostly from graft donor cells, taken 360 days after TCRalphabeta/CD19-depleted stem cell transplant. The chain combines TRBV5-1 with TRBJ2-1, with TRBD1 as a possible D gene (5 bases). The sequence was obtained from a male patient under 18 who had a stem cell transplant for acute lymphoblastic leukemia, so the T cells may come from the graft donor. The CDR3 loop is CASSLEGNSYNEQFF. DNA of the CDR3: TGCGCCAGCAGCTTGGAGGGGAACTCCTACAATGAGCAGTTCTTC.